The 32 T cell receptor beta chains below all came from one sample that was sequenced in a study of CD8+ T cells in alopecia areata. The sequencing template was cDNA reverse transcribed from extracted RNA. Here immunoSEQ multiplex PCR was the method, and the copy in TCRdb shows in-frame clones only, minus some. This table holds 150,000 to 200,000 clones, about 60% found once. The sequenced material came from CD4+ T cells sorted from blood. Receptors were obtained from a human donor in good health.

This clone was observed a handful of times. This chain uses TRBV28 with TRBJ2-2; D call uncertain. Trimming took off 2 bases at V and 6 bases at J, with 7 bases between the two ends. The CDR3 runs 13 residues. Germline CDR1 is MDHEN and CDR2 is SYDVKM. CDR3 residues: CASSLLAAGELFF. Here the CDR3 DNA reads TGTGCCAGCAGTTTACTGGCTGCCGGGGAGCTGTTTTTT.

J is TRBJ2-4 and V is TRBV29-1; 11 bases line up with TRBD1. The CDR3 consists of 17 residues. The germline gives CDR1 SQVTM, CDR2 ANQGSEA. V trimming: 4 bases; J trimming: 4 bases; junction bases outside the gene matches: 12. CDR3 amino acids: CSVAQGQGGLGKNIQYF. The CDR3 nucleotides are TGCAGCGTTGCCCAGGGACAGGGGGGGCTGGGTAAAAACATTCAGTACTTC.

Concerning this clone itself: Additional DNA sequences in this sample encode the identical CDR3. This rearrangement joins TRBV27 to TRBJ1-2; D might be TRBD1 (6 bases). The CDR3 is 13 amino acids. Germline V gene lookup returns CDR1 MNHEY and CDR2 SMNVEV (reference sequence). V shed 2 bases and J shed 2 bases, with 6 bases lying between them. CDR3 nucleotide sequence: TGTGCCAGCAGTTTAACAGGGAACTATGGCTACACCTTC. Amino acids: CASSLTGNYGYTF.

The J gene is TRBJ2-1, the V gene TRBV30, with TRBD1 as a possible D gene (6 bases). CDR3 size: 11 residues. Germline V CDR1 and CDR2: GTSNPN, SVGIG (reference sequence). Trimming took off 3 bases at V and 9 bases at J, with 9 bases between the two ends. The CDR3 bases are TGTGCCTGGAGCCAGGGGCGTGAGCAGTTCTTC. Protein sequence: CAWSQGREQFF.

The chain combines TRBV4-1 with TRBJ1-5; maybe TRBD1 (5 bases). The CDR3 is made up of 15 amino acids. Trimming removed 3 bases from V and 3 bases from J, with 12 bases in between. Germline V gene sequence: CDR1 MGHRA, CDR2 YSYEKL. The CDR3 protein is CASSHGASVNQPQHF. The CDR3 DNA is TGCGCCAGCAGCCACGGGGCCAGCGTCAATCAGCCCCAGCATTTT.

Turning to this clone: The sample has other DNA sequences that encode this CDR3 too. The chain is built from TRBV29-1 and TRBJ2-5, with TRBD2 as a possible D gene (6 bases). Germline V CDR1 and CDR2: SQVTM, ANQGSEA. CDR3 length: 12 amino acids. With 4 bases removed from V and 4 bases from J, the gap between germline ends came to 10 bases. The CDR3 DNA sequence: TGCAGCGTTGTATCCGGGGGAGAGACCCAGTACTTC. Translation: CSVVSGGETQYF.

The CDR3 protein is CASSQVLYNEQFF. The CDR3 DNA sequence: TGTGCCAGCAGCCAAGTCTTATACAATGAGCAGTTCTTC. The genes are TRBV14 and TRBJ2-1; D is undetermined. The CDR3 contains 13 residues. From germline, CDR1 is SGHDN and CDR2 FVKESK. With 1 base removed from V and 4 bases from J, the gap between germline ends came to 5 bases.

CDR3 nucleotide sequence: TGTGCCAGCAGCTTATCGGGTCAGCCCCAGCATTTT. Translated, it gives CASSLSGQPQHF. V usage is TRBV13 and J usage is TRBJ1-5; D unresolved. The V gene's germline CDR1 is PRHDT and CDR2 FYEKMQ (reference sequence). V lost 2 bases to trimming and J lost 6 bases, with 5 bases between them. CDR3 size: 12 residues.

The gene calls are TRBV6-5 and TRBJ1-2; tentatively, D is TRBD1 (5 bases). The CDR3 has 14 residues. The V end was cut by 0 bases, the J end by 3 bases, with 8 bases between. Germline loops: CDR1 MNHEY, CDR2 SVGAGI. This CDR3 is CASSYSPGHYGYTF. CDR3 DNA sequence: TGTGCCAGCAGTTACTCACCAGGGCACTATGGCTACACCTTC.

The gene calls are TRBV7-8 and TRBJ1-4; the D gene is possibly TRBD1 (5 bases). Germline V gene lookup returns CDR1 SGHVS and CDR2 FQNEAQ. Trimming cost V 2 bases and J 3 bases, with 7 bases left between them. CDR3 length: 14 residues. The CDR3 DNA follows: TGTGCCAGCAGCTTATCCAGGGCTAATGAAAAACTGTTTTTT. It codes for CASSLSRANEKLFF.

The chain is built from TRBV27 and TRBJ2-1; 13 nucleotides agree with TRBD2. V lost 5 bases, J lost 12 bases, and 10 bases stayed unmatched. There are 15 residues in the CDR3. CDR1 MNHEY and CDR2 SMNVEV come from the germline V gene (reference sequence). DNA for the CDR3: TGTGCCAGCAGTCCGGCCGGGACTAGCGGGATATGGCAGTTCTTC. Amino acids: CASSPAGTSGIWQFF.

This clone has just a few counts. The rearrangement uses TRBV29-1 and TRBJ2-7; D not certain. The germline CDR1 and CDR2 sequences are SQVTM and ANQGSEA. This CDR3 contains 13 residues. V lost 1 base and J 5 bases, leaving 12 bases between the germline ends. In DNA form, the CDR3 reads TGCAGCGTTGAAGGGGTTAGCACCAACGAGCAGTACTTC. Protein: CSVEGVSTNEQYF.

The CDR3 here is CARGTSGTTDTQYF. The CDR3 DNA sequence: TGTGCCAGAGGGACTAGCGGGACCACAGATACGCAGTATTTT. The chain recombines TRBV2 with TRBJ2-3, with 13 bases matching TRBD2. The germline V gene encodes CDR1 SNHLY and CDR2 FYNNEI. With V trimmed by 9 bases and J by 2 bases, 2 bases remained unmatched. The CDR3 spans 14 residues.

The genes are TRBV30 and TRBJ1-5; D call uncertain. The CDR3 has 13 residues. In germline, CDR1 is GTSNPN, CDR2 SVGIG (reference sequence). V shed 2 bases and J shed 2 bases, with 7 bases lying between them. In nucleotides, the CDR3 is TGTGCCTGGAGTCCGCGAGGCAATCAGCCCCAGCATTTT. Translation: CAWSPRGNQPQHF.

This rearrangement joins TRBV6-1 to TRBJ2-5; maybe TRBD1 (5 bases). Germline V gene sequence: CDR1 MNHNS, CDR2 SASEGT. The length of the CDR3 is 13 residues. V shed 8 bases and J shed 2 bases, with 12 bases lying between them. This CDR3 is CASRTKRQETQYF. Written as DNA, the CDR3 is TGTGCCAGCCGGACAAAAAGACAAGAGACCCAGTACTTC.

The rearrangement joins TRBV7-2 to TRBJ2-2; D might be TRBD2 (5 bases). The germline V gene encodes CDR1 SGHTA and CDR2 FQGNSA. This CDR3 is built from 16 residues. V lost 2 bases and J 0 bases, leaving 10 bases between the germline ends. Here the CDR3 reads CASSLSLTTNTGELFF. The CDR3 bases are TGTGCCAGCAGCTTATCGCTGACTACGAACACCGGGGAGCTGTTTTTT.

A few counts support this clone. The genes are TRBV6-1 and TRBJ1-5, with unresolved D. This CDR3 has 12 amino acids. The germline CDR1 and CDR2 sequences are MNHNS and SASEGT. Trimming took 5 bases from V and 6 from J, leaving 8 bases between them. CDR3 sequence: CASSWDFQPQHF. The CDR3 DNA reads TGTGCCAGCAGTTGGGATTTTCAGCCCCAGCATTTT.

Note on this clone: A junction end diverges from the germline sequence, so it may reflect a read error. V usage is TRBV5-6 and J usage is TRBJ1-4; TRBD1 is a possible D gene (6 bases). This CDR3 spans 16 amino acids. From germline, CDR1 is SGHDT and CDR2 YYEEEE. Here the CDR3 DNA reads TGTGCCGGCAGCTTGGTGGGGCAGGGGTTGGATGAAAAACTGTTTTTT. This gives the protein CAGSLVGQGLDEKLFF. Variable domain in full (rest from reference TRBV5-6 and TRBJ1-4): DAGVTQSPTHLIKTRGQQVTLRCSPKSGHDTVSWYQQALGQGPQFIFQYYEEEERQRGNFPDRFSGHQFPNYSSELNVNALLLGDSALYLCAGSLVGQGLDEKLFFGSGTQLSVL.

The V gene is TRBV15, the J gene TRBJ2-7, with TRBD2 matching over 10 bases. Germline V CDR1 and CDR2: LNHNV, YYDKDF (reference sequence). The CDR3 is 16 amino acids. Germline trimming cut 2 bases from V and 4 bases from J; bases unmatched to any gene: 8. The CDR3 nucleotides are TGTGCCACCAGCAGATTTAGGACTAGCGGAAAATACGAGCAGTACTTC. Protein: CATSRFRTSGKYEQYF.

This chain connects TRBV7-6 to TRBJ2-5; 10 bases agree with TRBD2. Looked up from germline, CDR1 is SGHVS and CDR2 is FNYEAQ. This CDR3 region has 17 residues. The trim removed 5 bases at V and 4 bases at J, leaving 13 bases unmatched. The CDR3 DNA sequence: TGTGCCAGCAGCGGTTTGGGTTTAGCGGGAGGCGGAGAGACCCAGTACTTC. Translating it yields CASSGLGLAGGGETQYF. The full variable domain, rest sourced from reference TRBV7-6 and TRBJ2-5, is GAGVSQSPRYKVTKRGQDVALRCDPISGHVSLYWYRQALGQGPEFLTYFNYEAQQDKSGLPNDRFSAERPEGSISTLTIQRTEQRDSAMYRCASSGLGLAGGGETQYFGPGTRLLVL.

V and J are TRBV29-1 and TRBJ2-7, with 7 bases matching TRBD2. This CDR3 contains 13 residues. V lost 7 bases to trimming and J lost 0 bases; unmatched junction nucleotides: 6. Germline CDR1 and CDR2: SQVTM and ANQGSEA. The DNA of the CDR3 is TGCAGCGGGCTCACTAGCGCCTCCTACGAGCAGTACTTC. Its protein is CSGLTSASYEQYF.

CDR3 residues: CASGLGTSVGEQFF. The DNA of the CDR3 is TGTGCTAGTGGTTTGGGGACTAGCGTGGGGGAGCAGTTCTTC. The J gene is TRBJ2-1, the V gene TRBV12-5; 9 nucleotides agree with TRBD2. The CDR3 loop spans 14 amino acids. Trimming removed 1 base from V and 10 bases from J; junction bases left unmatched: 5. The V gene's germline CDR1 is LGHNT and CDR2 FRNRAP.

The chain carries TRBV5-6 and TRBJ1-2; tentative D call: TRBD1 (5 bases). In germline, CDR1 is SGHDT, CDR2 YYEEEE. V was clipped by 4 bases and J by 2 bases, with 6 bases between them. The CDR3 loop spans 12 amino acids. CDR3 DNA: TGTGCCAGCAGCCGGGACAACTATGGCTACACCTTC. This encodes CASSRDNYGYTF.

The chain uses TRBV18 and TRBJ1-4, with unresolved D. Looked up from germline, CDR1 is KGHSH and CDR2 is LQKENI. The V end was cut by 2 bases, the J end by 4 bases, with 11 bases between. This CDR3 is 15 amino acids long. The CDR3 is CASSPEWMYNEKLFF. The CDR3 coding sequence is TGTGCCAGCTCACCAGAGTGGATGTATAATGAAAAACTGTTTTTT.

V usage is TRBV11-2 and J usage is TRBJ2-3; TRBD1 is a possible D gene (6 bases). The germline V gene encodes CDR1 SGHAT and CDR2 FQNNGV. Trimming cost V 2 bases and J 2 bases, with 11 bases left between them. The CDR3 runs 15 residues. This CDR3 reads CASSLRRTVTDTQYF. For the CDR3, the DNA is TGTGCCAGCAGCTTAAGACGGACAGTCACAGATACGCAGTATTTT.

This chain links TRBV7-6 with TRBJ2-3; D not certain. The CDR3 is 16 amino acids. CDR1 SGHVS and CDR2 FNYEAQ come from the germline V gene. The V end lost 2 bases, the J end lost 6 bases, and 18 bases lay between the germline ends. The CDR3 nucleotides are TGTGCCAGCAGCTTACTCGGCTCCCAAGGGTCTGATACGCAGTATTTT. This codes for CASSLLGSQGSDTQYF.

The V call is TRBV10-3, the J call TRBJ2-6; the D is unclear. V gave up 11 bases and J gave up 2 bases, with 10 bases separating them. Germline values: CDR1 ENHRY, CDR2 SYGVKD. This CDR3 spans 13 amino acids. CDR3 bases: TGTGCCGCCGCTTTCGCTGGGGCCAACGTCCTGACTTTC. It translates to CAAAFAGANVLTF.

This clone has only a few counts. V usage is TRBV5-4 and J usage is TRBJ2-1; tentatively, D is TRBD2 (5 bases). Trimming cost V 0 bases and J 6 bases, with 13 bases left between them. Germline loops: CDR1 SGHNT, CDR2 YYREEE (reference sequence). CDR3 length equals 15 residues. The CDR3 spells CASSLVPGKVNEQFF. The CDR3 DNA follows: TGTGCCAGCAGCTTGGTTCCCGGGAAGGTCAATGAGCAGTTCTTC.

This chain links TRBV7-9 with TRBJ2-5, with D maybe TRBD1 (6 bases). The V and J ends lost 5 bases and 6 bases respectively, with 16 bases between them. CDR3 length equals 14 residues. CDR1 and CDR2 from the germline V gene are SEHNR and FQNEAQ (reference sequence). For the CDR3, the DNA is TGTGCCAGCAGCCCCACCCAGGGGTTGAAGACCCAGTACTTC. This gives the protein CASSPTQGLKTQYF.

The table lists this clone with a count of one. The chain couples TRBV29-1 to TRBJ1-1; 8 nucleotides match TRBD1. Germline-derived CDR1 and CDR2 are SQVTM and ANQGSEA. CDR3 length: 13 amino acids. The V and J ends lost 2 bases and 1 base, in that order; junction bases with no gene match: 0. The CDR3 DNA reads TGCAGCGTTGAACAGGGGGCGAACACTGAAGCTTTCTTT. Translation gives CSVEQGANTEAFF.

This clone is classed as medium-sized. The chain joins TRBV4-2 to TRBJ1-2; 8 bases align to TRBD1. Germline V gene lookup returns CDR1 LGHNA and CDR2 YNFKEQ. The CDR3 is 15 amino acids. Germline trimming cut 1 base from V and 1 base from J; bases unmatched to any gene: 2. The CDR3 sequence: CASSQADRDNYGYTF. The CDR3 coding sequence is TGTGCCAGCAGCCAAGCGGACAGGGATAACTATGGCTACACCTTC.

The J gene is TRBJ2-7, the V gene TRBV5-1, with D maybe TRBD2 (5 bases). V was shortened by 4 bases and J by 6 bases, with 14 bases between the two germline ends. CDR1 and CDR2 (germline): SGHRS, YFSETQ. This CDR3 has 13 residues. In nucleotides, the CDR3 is TGCGCCAGCAGCCCCTGGCCGGCGGGCGAGCAGTACTTC. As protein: CASSPWPAGEQYF.